The 23 T cell receptor beta chains below all came from one sample that was sequenced in a study of blood T cell repertoires in COVID-19. TCRdb's table, derived via immunoSEQ multiplex PCR, lists solely in-frame clones and lacks some. The table shows about 260,000 clones, with around 87% occurring only once. The sequencing input was peripheral blood. The receptors shown here come from a woman between 40 and 50 years old who had recovered from COVID-19.

This clone came up once. The chain links TRBV5-4 to TRBJ2-1; 10 bases agree with TRBD1. CDR1 is SGHNT, CDR2 YYREEE, per germline (reference sequence). The trim removed 4 bases at V and 6 bases at J, leaving 16 bases unmatched. The CDR3 is 18 residues long. CDR3 protein: CASSQGQGPSRGGNEQFF. CDR3 DNA sequence: TGTGCCAGCAGCCAGGGACAGGGGCCATCAAGAGGAGGCAATGAGCAGTTCTTC. Full variable domain (missing parts from reference TRBV5-4 and TRBJ2-1): ETGVTQSPTHLIKTRGQQVTLRCSSQSGHNTVSWYQQALGQGPQFIFQYYREEENGRGNFPPRFSGLQFPNYSSELNVNALELDDSALYLCASSQGQGPSRGGNEQFFGPGTRLTVL.

The chain has TRBV4-3 and TRBJ1-1; tentatively, D is TRBD1 (6 bases). V lost 4 bases to trimming and J lost 1 base, with 10 bases between them. Per germline, CDR1 LGHNA and CDR2 YSLEER. This CDR3 has 14 residues. CDR3 residues: CASSRGQPNTEAFF. The CDR3 coding sequence is TGCGCCAGCAGCCGGGGACAACCGAACACTGAAGCTTTCTTT.

The gene calls are TRBV11-2 and TRBJ1-1; 7 positions agree with TRBD1. Trimming removed 5 bases from V and 0 bases from J; junction bases left unmatched: 9. The germline V gene has CDR1 SGHAT and CDR2 FQNNGV. The CDR3 length is 16 residues. The CDR3 here is CASSPRTGFMNTEAFF. The CDR3 DNA reads TGTGCCAGCAGCCCCCGGACAGGATTCATGAACACTGAAGCTTTCTTT.

This rearrangement joins TRBV6-5 to TRBJ1-5; TRBD1 is a possible D gene (6 bases). Germline CDR1 reads MNHEY; CDR2 reads SVGAGI. This CDR3 spans 15 amino acids. The V gene lost 6 bases and the J gene lost 3 bases, with 15 bases spanning the gap. CDR3 amino acids: CASRRHGDTNQPQHF. CDR3 sequence (DNA): TGTGCCAGCAGACGGCACGGGGACACCAATCAGCCCCAGCATTTT.

This clone was seen only once. V and J are TRBV29-1 and TRBJ2-1; 9 nucleotides align to TRBD2. CDR1 SQVTM and CDR2 ANQGSEA come from the germline V gene. V was clipped by 5 bases and J by 4 bases; unmatched bases: 12. The CDR3 totals 16 residues. DNA for the CDR3: TGCAGCGTTTCGACCCTCCTAGCGGGGTCGTACAATGAGCAGTTCTTC. Its protein product is CSVSTLLAGSYNEQFF.

This clone was seen a few times. The chain couples TRBV28 to TRBJ2-7; maybe TRBD1 (5 bases). The germline V and J ends were trimmed by 3 bases and 1 base, with 10 bases remaining between them. The germline V gene has CDR1 MDHEN and CDR2 SYDVKM. The CDR3 has 14 residues. The CDR3 region has the DNA TGTGCCAGCAGTTTTGGTGGGGCTTCCTACGAGCAGTACTTC. It specifies CASSFGGASYEQYF.

The rearrangement uses TRBV5-6 and TRBJ1-2; tentatively, D is TRBD1 (5 bases). CDR3 length: 14 amino acids. The germline gives CDR1 SGHDT, CDR2 YYEEEE. Trimming left V 3 bases short and J 0 bases short, with 9 bases between. The DNA for the CDR3 is TGTGCCAGCAGCTCAGGGTCCTCTAACTATGGCTACACCTTC. Encoded protein: CASSSGSSNYGYTF.

A single count supports this clone. This chain uses TRBV10-1 with TRBJ2-3; D remains ambiguous. The CDR3 consists of 14 residues. The ends were cut back, 2 bases at V and 4 bases at J, with 10 bases in the middle. Germline CDR1 and CDR2: WNHNN and SYGVQD (reference sequence). The CDR3 reads CASSEDPEADTQYF. CDR3 DNA sequence: TGCGCCAGCAGTGAGGATCCTGAGGCAGATACGCAGTATTTT.

This clone showed up just a few times. This chain joins TRBV7-9 and TRBJ1-2; TRBD1 aligns across 10 bases. Germline V lookup: CDR1 SEHNR, CDR2 FQNEAQ (reference sequence). J was trimmed by 8 bases and V by 0 bases; bases with no gene match: 6. The CDR3 is 15 residues long. CDR3 residues: CASSLARQGAQGYTF. As DNA, the CDR3 is TGTGCCAGCAGCTTAGCGCGACAGGGGGCCCAAGGCTACACCTTC.

The rearrangement links TRBV5-1 to TRBJ2-3; 7 bases align to TRBD2. Germline V gene data show CDR1 as SGHRS and CDR2 as YFSETQ. This CDR3 has 16 residues. Trimming took 4 bases from V and 1 from J; bases not matched to a gene: 9. CDR3 loop: CASSPDQRGRTDTQYF. DNA for the CDR3: TGCGCCAGCAGCCCTGATCAGCGGGGACGCACAGATACGCAGTATTTT.

The rearrangement links TRBV30 to TRBJ1-5, with 8 bases matching TRBD1. V lost 0 bases and J lost 6; bases outside the gene matches: 7. CDR3 length: 15 residues. Germline V CDR1 and CDR2: GTSNPN, SVGIG (reference sequence). The CDR3 loop reads CAWSVRQGAGQPQHF. CDR3 nucleotides: TGTGCCTGGAGTGTACGCCAGGGGGCCGGTCAGCCCCAGCATTTT.

The chain has TRBV7-2 and TRBJ2-7; D possibly corresponds to TRBD1 (5 bases). CDR3 length: 13 amino acids. V lost 1 base and J 7 bases, leaving 11 bases between the germline ends. Germline V gene lookup returns CDR1 SGHTA and CDR2 FQGNSA. The CDR3 sequence: CASSLGTSLEQYF. The CDR3 DNA reads as TGTGCCAGCAGCTTAGGGACAAGCCTTGAGCAGTACTTC.

The chain has TRBV11-2 and TRBJ2-7; D uncertain. The CDR3 runs to 15 residues. Trimming pared 4 bases from V and 2 bases from J, leaving 15 bases between. CDR1 is SGHAT and CDR2 is FQNNGV in the germline V gene. The CDR3 loop is CASSSQVNDAYEQYF. The CDR3 DNA is TGTGCCAGCAGCTCCCAGGTGAACGATGCCTACGAGCAGTACTTC.

The chain employs TRBV19 and TRBJ2-7; D is unclear. Per the germline V gene, CDR1 is LNHDA and CDR2 is SQIVND (reference sequence). Deletions cut 3 bases from V and 1 base from J, with 7 bases between. CDR3 size: 13 residues. This CDR3 is CASSIHGSYEQYF. The CDR3 bases are TGTGCCAGTAGTATCCACGGGTCCTACGAGCAGTACTTC.

The rearrangement links TRBV4-3 to TRBJ2-7; the match to TRBD2 covers 8 bases. The CDR3 spans 15 residues. Unmatched junction bases numbered 9, after V lost 1 base and J lost 7 bases. Germline V gene sequence: CDR1 LGHNA, CDR2 YSLEER. The CDR3, as DNA: TGCGCCAGCAGCCAAGGAGGGACTAGGGGTAGGGAGCAGTACTTC. It encodes CASSQGGTRGREQYF.

V and J are TRBV6-5 and TRBJ1-4; no clear D gene. Per germline, CDR1 MNHEY and CDR2 SVGAGI. This CDR3 comprises 12 residues. V was clipped by 6 bases and J by 4 bases, with 6 bases between them. CDR3 region: CASSTVNEKLFF. CDR3 in DNA: TGTGCCAGCAGCACAGTTAATGAAAAACTGTTTTTT.

The CDR3 loop reads CASSQEGLAGGLMDEQFF. CDR3 nucleotide sequence: TGCGCCAGCAGCCAAGAGGGACTAGCGGGGGGGCTTATGGATGAGCAGTTCTTC. The rearrangement uses TRBV4-1 and TRBJ2-1, with 16 positions matching TRBD2. The CDR3 consists of 18 residues. Germline assignment: CDR1 MGHRA and CDR2 YSYEKL. V trimming: 0 bases; J trimming: 8 bases; junction bases outside the gene matches: 7.

The CDR3 region is CASSPRTGSLYEQYF. For the CDR3, the DNA is TGTGCCAGCTCACCACGGACAGGGTCTCTCTACGAGCAGTACTTC. The V and J genes are TRBV18 and TRBJ2-7; TRBD1 agrees at 8 bases. There are 15 residues in the CDR3. From germline, CDR1 is KGHSH and CDR2 LQKENI. J was trimmed by 3 bases and V by 1 base; bases with no gene match: 5.

The chain carries TRBV10-3 and TRBJ1-3, with TRBD1 as a possible D gene (6 bases). The CDR3 sequence is 14 residues long. The V end lost 3 bases, the J end lost 8 bases, and 14 bases lay between the germline ends. From germline, CDR1 is ENHRY and CDR2 SYGVKD. The CDR3 sequence is CAISEQGIGDTIYF. The CDR3 DNA follows: TGTGCCATCAGTGAACAGGGAATTGGTGACACCATATATTTT.

The chain combines TRBV5-1 with TRBJ2-7; 9 bases fit TRBD1. Germline values: CDR1 SGHRS, CDR2 YFSETQ. The CDR3 contains 15 residues. The trim removed 2 bases at V and 3 bases at J, leaving 6 bases unmatched. DNA for the CDR3: TGCGCCAGCAGCTTAACAGGGGGCACCCTCTACGAGCAGTACTTC. Its translation: CASSLTGGTLYEQYF. The full variable domain, its missing parts supplied by reference TRBV5-1 and TRBJ2-7, is KAGVTQTPRYLIKTRGQQVTLSCSPISGHRSVSWYQQTPGQGLQFLFEYFSETQRNKGNFPGRFSGRQFSNSRSEMNVSTLELGDSALYLCASSLTGGTLYEQYFGPGTRLTVT.

This rearrangement joins TRBV3-1 (or the pseudogene TRBV3-2) to TRBJ2-5, with 12 bases that match TRBD2. The CDR3 is 21 amino acids. Per the germline V gene, CDR1 is LGHDT and CDR2 is YNNKEL (reference sequence). V shed 4 bases, J shed 5 bases, and the junction held 23 bases outside the gene matches. CDR3 nucleotides: TGTGCCAGCAGCCTAAACATCAAGGGACTAGCGGGCCCCGGCCGTCGGGAGACCCAGTACTTC. Its translation: CASSLNIKGLAGPGRRETQYF.

For the CDR3, the DNA is TGTGCCAGCAGCTTACTAGCGGGGAGACTTAGGACCAACACCGGGGAGCTGTTTTTT. Amino acids: CASSLLAGRLRTNTGELFF. The chain is built from TRBV3-1 (or the pseudogene TRBV3-2) and TRBJ2-2; 10 nucleotides align to TRBD2. The germline gives CDR1 LGHDT, CDR2 YNNKEL (reference sequence). The ends lost 5 bases at V and 2 bases at J; junction bases unmatched: 14. The CDR3 is 19 residues long.

With regard to this clone: This CDR3 is also generated by other DNA sequences in the sample. V and J are TRBV19 and TRBJ1-6; 10 bases line up with TRBD1. CDR1 LNHDA and CDR2 SQIVND come from the germline V gene (reference sequence). CDR3 size: 15 residues. V lost 5 bases to trimming and J lost 8 bases; unmatched junction nucleotides: 6. The CDR3, as DNA: TGTGCCAGTAGTGTCCTCGGACAGGGGGATTCACCCCTCCACTTT. Protein product: CASSVLGQGDSPLHF.